These 19 T cell receptor beta chains share one sample of origin, sequenced in a study of shared clonotypes between healthy human individuals. Only in-frame clones appear in the TCRdb table, and some are missing; sequencing was by immunoSEQ multiplex PCR. The data show millions of clones, around 94% seen once. The sequenced sample consisted of naive CD4+ T cells sorted from blood. As to subset: CD45RA+ positively selected. All receptors derive from a man between 18 and 35 years old in good health.

V and J are TRBV6-5 and TRBJ1-1; D remains unclear. CDR1 is MNHEY and CDR2 is SVGAGI in the germline V gene. V shed 1 base and J shed 7 bases, with 4 bases lying between them. This CDR3 contains 11 residues. Here the CDR3 DNA reads TGTGCCAGCAGTTACTTGGATGAAGCTTTCTTT. Protein: CASSYLDEAFF.

The chain combines TRBV5-1 with TRBJ2-7; D gene uncertain. CDR3 length: 12 amino acids. Trimming took off 3 bases at V and 6 bases at J, with 10 bases between the two ends. CDR1 is SGHRS and CDR2 is YFSETQ in the germline V gene. CDR3 protein: CASSSLPGEQYF. CDR3 coding DNA: TGCGCCAGCAGCTCCCTCCCCGGCGAGCAGTACTTC. Filled out from reference TRBV5-1 and TRBJ2-7, the complete variable domain reads KAGVTQTPRYLIKTRGQQVTLSCSPISGHRSVSWYQQTPGQGLQFLFEYFSETQRNKGNFPGRFSGRQFSNSRSEMNVSTLELGDSALYLCASSSLPGEQYFGPGTRLTVT.

V usage is TRBV19 and J usage is TRBJ1-5; TRBD1 might be the D (5 bases). The CDR3 runs 16 residues. The ends were cut back, 4 bases at V and 2 bases at J, with 15 bases in the middle. The V gene's germline CDR1 is LNHDA and CDR2 SQIVND (reference sequence). The CDR3 nucleotides read TGTGCCAGTAGTACATTCGCCAGGGTAGGCAATCAGCCCCAGCATTTT. Amino acids: CASSTFARVGNQPQHF. The full variable domain, with the rest looked up from reference TRBV19 and TRBJ1-5, is DGGITQSPKYLFRKEGQNVTLSCEQNLNHDAMYWYRQDPGQGLRLIYYSQIVNDFQKGDIAEGYSVSREKKESFPLTVTSAQKNPTAFYLCASSTFARVGNQPQHFGDGTRLSIL.

Notes on this clone: This specimen includes other DNA sequences encoding the same CDR3. The CDR3 loop reads CASSPGSSGNTIYF. The CDR3 nucleotides are TGTGCCAGCAGTCCCGGGTCCTCTGGAAACACCATATATTTT. V gene TRBV28 combines with J gene TRBJ1-3, with D unresolved. Per germline, CDR1 MDHEN and CDR2 SYDVKM. The ends were cut back, 5 bases at V and 0 bases at J, with 8 bases in the middle. The CDR3 length is 14 residues.

This chain uses TRBV7-8 with TRBJ1-4; D is unclear. V was clipped by 5 bases and J by 3 bases, with 13 bases between them. From germline, CDR1 is SGHVS and CDR2 FQNEAQ. The CDR3 sequence is 15 residues long. The CDR3 protein is CASSRWLGSNEKLFF. The CDR3 DNA reads as TGTGCCAGCAGCCGCTGGCTCGGGTCTAATGAAAAACTGTTTTTT. Full variable domain (rest looked up from reference TRBV7-8 and TRBJ1-4): GAGVSQSPRYKVAKRGQDVALRCDPISGHVSLFWYQQALGQGPEFLTYFQNEAQLDKSGLPSDRFFAERPEGSVSTLKIQRTQQEDSAVYLCASSRWLGSNEKLFFGSGTQLSVL.

The V gene is TRBV5-1, the J gene TRBJ2-7; TRBD1 matches 9 bases. The CDR3 length is 14 residues. The V gene's germline CDR1 is SGHRS and CDR2 YFSETQ. Trimming cost V 0 bases and J 6 bases; bases outside gene matches: 4. CDR3 sequence: CASSLEGTGREQYF. Written as DNA, the CDR3 is TGCGCCAGCAGCTTGGAAGGGACAGGGCGCGAGCAGTACTTC.

This clone was seen a single time. J is TRBJ2-5 and V is TRBV6-1; 7 bases match TRBD2. Trimming removed 4 bases from V and 1 base from J; junction bases left unmatched: 3. Per the germline V gene, CDR1 is MNHNS and CDR2 is SASEGT. The CDR3 runs 14 residues. The CDR3 reads CASSGGGSQETQYF. In DNA form, the CDR3 reads TGTGCCAGCAGTGGGGGGGGGTCCCAAGAGACCCAGTACTTC.

V and J are TRBV6-1 and TRBJ2-7; 8 nucleotides match TRBD2. This CDR3 comprises 14 residues. The trim removed 2 bases at V and 2 bases at J, leaving 2 bases unmatched. Per the germline V gene, CDR1 is MNHNS and CDR2 is SASEGT. The CDR3 is CASSEFGGAYEQYF. CDR3 DNA: TGTGCCAGCAGTGAATTCGGGGGGGCCTACGAGCAGTACTTC.

This chain joins TRBV7-6 and TRBJ2-1; weak D call: TRBD1 (5 bases). CDR3 length equals 15 residues. V was cut by 0 bases and J by 3 bases, with 9 bases left in between. Germline V CDR1 and CDR2: SGHVS, FNYEAQ. The CDR3 loop reads CASSLASQGYNEQFF. The DNA for the CDR3 is TGTGCCAGCAGCTTAGCGTCCCAGGGCTACAATGAGCAGTTCTTC. Supplemented by reference TRBV7-6 and TRBJ2-1, the full variable domain reads GAGVSQSPRYKVTKRGQDVALRCDPISGHVSLYWYRQALGQGPEFLTYFNYEAQQDKSGLPNDRFSAERPEGSISTLTIQRTEQRDSAMYRCASSLASQGYNEQFFGPGTRLTVL.

This CDR3 reads CASSQISGGDEQYF. The CDR3 region has the DNA TGTGCCAGCTCACAGATAAGCGGAGGGGACGAGCAGTACTTC. This chain uses TRBV18 with TRBJ2-7; D possibly corresponds to TRBD2 (6 bases). The CDR3 has 14 amino acids. The V gene's germline CDR1 is KGHSH and CDR2 LQKENI. With 4 bases removed from V and 5 bases from J, the gap between germline ends came to 15 bases.

In this sample, this clone turned up a few times. The chain couples TRBV5-1 to TRBJ1-4; TRBD1 agrees at 9 bases. The length of the CDR3 is 15 residues. CDR1 and CDR2 from the germline V gene are SGHRS and YFSETQ. The V and J ends lost 3 bases and 3 bases, in that order; junction bases with no gene match: 3. CDR3 sequence (DNA): TGCGCCAGCAGCTCCCGGGACAGGGCTAATGAAAAACTGTTTTTT. The encoded protein is CASSSRDRANEKLFF.

This chain uses TRBV7-8 with TRBJ2-2; D is undetermined. This CDR3 contains 12 residues. The ends were cut back, 10 bases at V and 1 base at J, with 7 bases in the middle. Germline V gene sequence: CDR1 SGHVS, CDR2 FQNEAQ. This CDR3 reads CATVKNTGELFF. CDR3 nucleotides: TGTGCCACGGTGAAGAACACCGGGGAGCTGTTTTTT.

The genes are TRBV28 and TRBJ2-5; 15 nucleotides match TRBD2. V lost 8 bases, J lost 5 bases, and 15 bases stayed unmatched. Germline assignment: CDR1 MDHEN and CDR2 SYDVKM. This CDR3 spans 18 amino acids. The CDR3 protein is CASQLFGLAGGPGETQYF. In nucleotides, the CDR3 is TGTGCCAGCCAACTCTTCGGACTAGCGGGAGGGCCGGGGGAGACCCAGTACTTC.

Worth noting for this clone: Additional DNA sequences in this sample encode the identical CDR3. The V gene is TRBV30, the J gene TRBJ1-1, with D tentatively TRBD1 (5 bases). CDR1 GTSNPN and CDR2 SVGIG come from the germline V gene (reference sequence). The CDR3 extends over 13 amino acids. The ends were cut back, 0 bases at V and 3 bases at J, with 8 bases in the middle. The CDR3 bases are TGTGCCTGGAGTGTGGGGGGAGACACTGAAGCTTTCTTT. Translation: CAWSVGGDTEAFF.

The rearrangement links TRBV5-1 to TRBJ1-4; D remains unclear. V lost 6 bases and J 3 bases, leaving 12 bases between the germline ends. The germline V gene has CDR1 SGHRS and CDR2 YFSETQ. The CDR3 totals 14 residues. The CDR3 region has the DNA TGCGCCAGCAATTCCGGTTCCTCTAATGAAAAACTGTTTTTT. Its translation: CASNSGSSNEKLFF. Together with reference TRBV5-1 and TRBJ1-4, the CDR3 gives the full variable domain: KAGVTQTPRYLIKTRGQQVTLSCSPISGHRSVSWYQQTPGQGLQFLFEYFSETQRNKGNFPGRFSGRQFSNSRSEMNVSTLELGDSALYLCASNSGSSNEKLFFGSGTQLSVL.

The V call is TRBV15, the J call TRBJ2-2, with TRBD2 as a possible D gene (6 bases). V shed 6 bases and J shed 3 bases, with 14 bases lying between them. The germline V gene encodes CDR1 LNHNV and CDR2 YYDKDF (reference sequence). This CDR3 region has 15 residues. Written as DNA, the CDR3 is TGTGCCACCAGTCACGGGACTTTCTACACCGGGGAGCTGTTTTTT. It specifies CATSHGTFYTGELFF.

This clone was counted between two and nine times. The V gene is TRBV4-3, the J gene TRBJ2-3; TRBD2 might be the D (5 bases). This CDR3 spans 14 amino acids. Germline CDR1 reads LGHNA; CDR2 reads YSLEER. V lost 7 bases to trimming and J lost 0 bases, with 11 bases between them. This chain's CDR3 is CASKRKSSTDTQYF. DNA for the CDR3: TGCGCCAGCAAGCGGAAATCTAGCACAGATACGCAGTATTTT.

The chain recombines TRBV7-2 with TRBJ2-3; D possibly matches TRBD1 or TRBD2 (5 bases each). The germline V gene encodes CDR1 SGHTA and CDR2 FQGNSA. Trimming shortened V by 1 base and J by 2 bases, and 13 bases separated the two germline ends. This CDR3 has 16 amino acids. The DNA for the CDR3 is TGTGCCAGCAGCTTAGTCGGGTGGGGGTACACAGATACGCAGTATTTT. This translates into CASSLVGWGYTDTQYF.

CDR3 in amino acids: CSVVGNTDTQYF. For the CDR3, the DNA is TGCAGCGTTGTGGGGAACACAGATACGCAGTATTTT. V and J are TRBV29-1 and TRBJ2-3; D is ambiguous. Trimming pared 4 bases from V and 2 bases from J, leaving 7 bases between. The V gene's germline CDR1 is SQVTM and CDR2 ANQGSEA. The CDR3 spans 12 residues.